This TCR beta chain derives from a study of T cells after yellow fever vaccination. On the study more broadly: SMART-Seq v4 Ultra Low Input handled preparation of low-cell-number fractions.

TCRdb analysed the 5' RACE reads with MiXCR anew, one entry per CDR3 protein. Here the sample spans approximately 550,000 distinct CDR3 sequences, about 13% being singletons. Germline V gene sequence: CDR1 SGHTA, CDR2 FQGNSA. The CDR3 totals 16 residues. V was cut by 5 bases and J by 3 bases, with 19 bases left in between. The clonotype comes from a man under 40 who received the YFV17D yellow fever vaccine. This specimen was PBMCs, taken on the day of the yellow fever booster vaccination. This chain links TRBV7-2 with TRBJ2-5, with TRBD2 as a possible D gene (5 bases). The CDR3 reads CASSPKPQAAEETQYF. CDR3 DNA sequence: TGTGCCAGCAGCCCAAAGCCCCAAGCGGCAGAAGAGACCCAGTACTTC.